This T cell receptor (beta chain) was found in a study of T cell changes during pregnancy in multiple sclerosis. This clone was observed a few times. Measured with immunoSEQ multiplex PCR; TCRdb has only the in-frame clones, and not every one. The sample contains about 50,000 clones, about 94% of which appear only once. The sequence came from a female donor with multiple sclerosis, enrolled in a pregnancy study. Here the sequenced sample was CD4+ T cells from peripheral blood mononuclear cells, taken after pregnancy.

CDR3 protein: CASSEGGADRPQHF. CDR3 DNA sequence: TGTGCCAGCAGTGAGGGGGGGGCAGATCGGCCCCAGCATTTT. The chain links TRBV6-1 to TRBJ1-5; tentatively, D is TRBD1 (6 bases). The V and J ends lost 3 bases and 9 bases respectively, with 15 bases between them. Germline V gene lookup returns CDR1 MNHNS and CDR2 SASEGT. This CDR3 contains 14 residues.